This TCR beta chain was retrieved from a study of cytomegalovirus exposure and HLA in healthy donors. Primers: 60 Vbeta forward and 13 Jbeta reverse. Clones were sequenced by immunoSEQ multiplex PCR, and TCRdb holds only the in-frame ones, with some missing. The profile covers just over 150,000 clones, with roughly 73% appearing a single time and more than 1.1% taken by the ten largest. The CDR3 is made up of 14 amino acids. Trimming took 0 bases from V and 0 from J, leaving 6 bases between them. Germline lookup yields CDR1 GTSNPN and CDR2 SVGIG (reference sequence). This chain joins TRBV30 and TRBJ2-4; D remains ambiguous. The source is a woman aged 25 to 45 in good health and CMV-seronegative. Sequenced: PBMCs. For the CDR3, the DNA is TGTGCCTGGAGTGTATCATTAGCCAAAAACATTCAGTACTTC. Encoded protein: CAWSVSLAKNIQYF.